These 31 T cell receptor beta chains were sequenced from one sample in a study of blood T cell repertoires in COVID-19 (dated by TCRdb to about 2020). Libraries were constructed by the immunoSEQ multiplex PCR assay. TCRdb stores this immuneACCESS table with in-frame sequences only. Part of the clones is absent; in the studies checked, under half of the shortfall reflects unresolved V genes, and no reason is known for the rest. In this sample the table shows 300,000 to 400,000 clones, 75% to 90% of which occur a single time. About 6% of the sample lies in the top ten. The sample comprised peripheral blood. Receptors were obtained from a woman in her 50s with COVID-19, enrolled during active disease.

The chain employs TRBV7-2 and TRBJ2-1; 9 nucleotides line up with TRBD1. Per the germline V gene, CDR1 is SGHTA and CDR2 is FQGNSA. The CDR3 sequence is 16 residues long. After removal of 4 bases from V and 1 base from J, the junction contained 5 bases not matched to a gene. The CDR3, as DNA: TGTGCCAGCAGCTCGTGGACAGGGGTTTCCTACAATGAGCAGTTCTTC. It codes for CASSSWTGVSYNEQFF.

The V and J genes are TRBV5-1 and TRBJ2-2; 11 bases fit TRBD2. The V segment lost 4 bases and the J segment 5 bases; nucleotides outside the gene matches: 7. CDR3 length: 16 residues. Germline CDR1 reads SGHRS; CDR2 reads YFSETQ. DNA of the CDR3: TGCGCCAGCAGCGAGAGAGGGACTAGCGGTACCGGGGAGCTGTTTTTT. Encoded protein: CASSERGTSGTGELFF.

V and J are TRBV6-6 and TRBJ2-7; D unclear. Between the trimmed V and J ends, which lost 3 bases and 2 bases, there was a span of 8 bases. The CDR3 spans 13 residues. Germline loops: CDR1 MNHNY, CDR2 SVGAGI (reference sequence). CDR3 sequence (DNA): TGTGCCAGCAGTTATTCGTCAGCCTACGAGCAGTACTTC. This codes for CASSYSSAYEQYF.

The V gene is TRBV5-4, the J gene TRBJ2-3, with 14 bases aligning to TRBD2. The CDR3 is 17 amino acids. Germline CDR1 and CDR2: SGHNT and YYREEE (reference sequence). V lost 4 bases, J lost 6 bases, and 10 bases stayed unmatched. CDR3: CASSPLRGLAGADTQYF. In nucleotides, the CDR3 is TGTGCCAGCAGCCCCCTGCGGGGACTAGCGGGAGCGGATACGCAGTATTTT.

The chain carries TRBV28 and TRBJ1-2, with D hard to call. This CDR3 has 16 residues. Germline loops: CDR1 MDHEN, CDR2 SYDVKM. Trimming took 5 bases from V and 4 from J, leaving 20 bases between them. CDR3 residues: CASSPPWIEGPYGYTF. The CDR3, as DNA: TGTGCCAGCAGTCCACCCTGGATTGAGGGTCCCTATGGCTACACCTTC.

The rearrangement links TRBV7-9 to TRBJ2-7; 7 nucleotides agree with TRBD1. CDR1 and CDR2 from the germline V gene are SEHNR and FQNEAQ (reference sequence). Trimming at V came to 4 bases and at J to 2 bases, leaving 8 bases not matched to a gene. The CDR3 sequence is 15 residues long. CDR3 nucleotides: TGTGCCAGCAGCTCGACAGGGTTAGCCGCCTACGAGCAGTACTTC. This gives the protein CASSSTGLAAYEQYF.

The V and J genes are TRBV6-5 and TRBJ2-4, with TRBD2 matching 10 bases. Germline V gene sequence: CDR1 MNHEY, CDR2 SVGAGI. Trimming took 6 bases from V and 6 from J; bases not matched to a gene: 2. The CDR3 sequence is 13 residues long. The CDR3, as DNA: TGTGCCAGCAGCCGGACTAGCGGAAACATTCAGTACTTC. It encodes CASSRTSGNIQYF.

The chain is built from TRBV11-3 and TRBJ2-1; 7 positions match TRBD1. CDR3 length: 17 amino acids. The V and J ends lost 1 base and 3 bases, in that order; junction bases with no gene match: 9. The germline V gene encodes CDR1 SGHNT and CDR2 YENEEA. CDR3 sequence (DNA): TGTGCCAGCAGCTTAGGGTCCGGGACAGCTTACTACAATGAGCAGTTCTTC. This sequence encodes CASSLGSGTAYYNEQFF.

The chain is built from TRBV30 and TRBJ2-5; 16 bases are shared with TRBD2. Germline V gives CDR1 GTSNPN, CDR2 SVGIG (reference sequence). V lost 3 bases, J lost 11 bases, and 3 bases stayed unmatched. The CDR3 consists of 13 residues. CDR3 loop: CAWRGLAGGFQYF. The DNA of the CDR3 is TGTGCCTGGAGGGGACTAGCGGGAGGGTTTCAGTACTTC.

In nucleotides, the CDR3 is TGTGCCAGCTCGGACTATAACACTGAAGCTTTCTTT. Amino acid sequence: CASSDYNTEAFF. V gene TRBV18 combines with J gene TRBJ1-1; D remains unclear. Germline CDR1 and CDR2: KGHSH and LQKENI. The CDR3 has 12 amino acids. Trimming pared 6 bases from V and 2 bases from J, leaving 7 bases between.

The rearrangement links TRBV19 to TRBJ2-2; D might be TRBD2 (6 bases). The CDR3 totals 15 residues. CDR1 and CDR2 (germline): LNHDA, SQIVND (reference sequence). V lost 6 bases and J lost 2, with 13 bases in between. The CDR3 loop reads CASSRGTVNTGELFF. The CDR3 nucleotides are TGTGCCAGTAGCCGCGGGACGGTTAACACCGGGGAGCTGTTTTTT.

The CDR3 coding sequence is TGTGCCTGGGCGACAGGAAGCGGAGGAAACACCATATATTTT. This sequence encodes CAWATGSGGNTIYF. This chain uses TRBV30 with TRBJ1-3, with TRBD1 as a possible D gene (6 bases). Germline CDR1 is GTSNPN and CDR2 is SVGIG (reference sequence). With 5 bases removed from V and 4 bases from J, the gap between germline ends came to 15 bases. The CDR3 consists of 14 residues.

The chain recombines TRBV14 with TRBJ1-2, with a tentative D call TRBD1 (6 bases). V shed 1 base and J shed 4 bases, with 10 bases lying between them. Germline V gene data show CDR1 as SGHDN and CDR2 as FVKESK. CDR3 length: 14 amino acids. The CDR3 reads CASSQVGGAYGYTF. The CDR3 nucleotides read TGTGCCAGCAGCCAAGTTGGGGGGGCCTATGGCTACACCTTC.

This rearrangement joins TRBV11-3 to TRBJ2-1; D perhaps matches TRBD2 (6 bases). Germline V gene lookup returns CDR1 SGHNT and CDR2 YENEEA. CDR3 length: 13 amino acids. The V and J ends lost 5 bases and 6 bases respectively, with 11 bases between them. The CDR3 region is CASSPGSGNEQFF. For the CDR3, the DNA is TGTGCCAGCAGCCCCGGGAGTGGCAATGAGCAGTTCTTC.

V and J are TRBV30 and TRBJ1-4; D gene unclear. The CDR3 loop spans 13 amino acids. CDR1 is GTSNPN, CDR2 SVGIG, per germline (reference sequence). V was pared by 8 bases and J by 1 base, with 11 bases between. The CDR3 reads CALFGRTNEKLFF. The CDR3 nucleotides read TGTGCCCTGTTTGGGAGAACTAATGAAAAACTGTTTTTT.

The table lists this clone with a count of one. The chain links TRBV7-9 to TRBJ2-7; 8 nucleotides match TRBD2. V was clipped by 5 bases and J by 0 bases; unmatched bases: 21. There are 20 residues in the CDR3. The germline gives CDR1 SEHNR, CDR2 FQNEAQ (reference sequence). DNA for the CDR3: TGTGCCAGCAGCACCCACCCCGGGACTAGGAGGGGCTCAAGCTCCTACGAGCAGTACTTC. It translates to CASSTHPGTRRGSSSYEQYF.

The chain has TRBV15 and TRBJ1-1, with TRBD1 identical over 7 bases. V was clipped by 3 bases and J by 4 bases; unmatched bases: 5. The germline CDR1 and CDR2 sequences are LNHNV and YYDKDF (reference sequence). This CDR3 has 14 amino acids. Here the CDR3 DNA reads TGTGCCACCAGCAGCCGAGCAGGGGGCACTGAAGCTTTCTTT. Protein: CATSSRAGGTEAFF.

This clone has only one observation. V usage is TRBV9 and J usage is TRBJ2-2, with D perhaps TRBD2 (5 bases). CDR3 length: 16 amino acids. Trimming pared 2 bases from V and 0 bases from J, leaving 11 bases between. CDR1 SGDLS and CDR2 YYNGEE come from the germline V gene. CDR3 sequence reads: CASSVSLASNTGELFF. The CDR3 coding sequence is TGTGCCAGCAGCGTGTCCCTAGCCTCGAACACCGGGGAGCTGTTTTTT.

The rearrangement joins TRBV11-3 to TRBJ2-2; 7 bases fit TRBD1. Trimming took 5 bases from V and 7 from J; bases not matched to a gene: 7. This CDR3 region has 14 residues. Germline CDR1 is SGHNT and CDR2 is YENEEA. The CDR3 sequence: CASSDDRENGELFF. The CDR3 DNA reads as TGTGCCAGCAGCGACGACAGGGAAAACGGGGAGCTGTTTTTT.

In this sample, this clone turned up a few times. J is TRBJ2-3 and V is TRBV7-8; D unclear. Per germline, CDR1 SGHVS and CDR2 FQNEAQ. This CDR3 region has 15 residues. The ends were cut back, 5 bases at V and 0 bases at J, with 12 bases in the middle. The CDR3 DNA sequence: TGTGCCAGCAGCCGGCAGCCGACTAGCACAGATACGCAGTATTTT. Translation: CASSRQPTSTDTQYF.

In its sample, this clone was seen once. V gene TRBV7-2 combines with J gene TRBJ1-1; D is uncertain. From germline, CDR1 is SGHTA and CDR2 FQGNSA. The CDR3 consists of 13 residues. Trimming removed 5 bases at V and 6 bases at J, with 13 bases between. This CDR3 is CASSPRIRPEAFF. CDR3 nucleotides: TGTGCCAGCAGCCCTCGTATTCGTCCTGAAGCTTTCTTT.

V usage is TRBV4-1 and J usage is TRBJ1-2; 7 positions match TRBD1. This CDR3 is 15 amino acids long. Germline CDR1 reads MGHRA; CDR2 reads YSYEKL. V shed 4 bases, J shed 4 bases, and the junction held 9 bases outside the gene matches. The CDR3 protein is CASSPIGQAPYGYTF. CDR3 in DNA: TGCGCCAGCAGCCCTATCGGACAGGCCCCCTATGGCTACACCTTC.

The chain employs TRBV6-1 and TRBJ1-1; tentative D call: TRBD1 (5 bases). V gave up 2 bases and J gave up 6 bases, with 13 bases separating them. The CDR3 extends over 14 amino acids. Germline values: CDR1 MNHNS, CDR2 SASEGT. The CDR3 nucleotides read TGTGCCAGCAGTGAATTCCCTGGGGCTGCTGAAGCTTTCTTT. Translation gives CASSEFPGAAEAFF.

CDR3 nucleotide sequence: TGTGCCAGCAGTACGGACAGGGTGGAGTACAATGAGCAGTTCTTC. It specifies CASSTDRVEYNEQFF. The V call is TRBV6-5, the J call TRBJ2-1; 8 positions agree with TRBD1. This CDR3 has 15 residues. Trimming took 5 bases from V and 4 from J; bases not matched to a gene: 7. Germline values: CDR1 MNHEY, CDR2 SVGAGI.

This chain uses TRBV5-5 with TRBJ1-2, with 11 bases matching TRBD1. Looked up from germline, CDR1 is SGHKS and CDR2 is YYEKEE (reference sequence). CDR3 length: 14 amino acids. V was pared by 4 bases and J by 7 bases, with 6 bases of the junction left unmatched. For the CDR3, the DNA is TGTGCCAGCAGCACGGGACAGGGGGTTTCTGGCTACACCTTC. Protein sequence: CASSTGQGVSGYTF.

This clone was detected once. Other DNA sequences from this sample encode an identical CDR3 as well. The chain recombines TRBV5-1 with TRBJ2-5, with TRBD1 matching over 7 bases. J lost 1 base, V lost 4 bases, and 4 bases had no gene match. The length of the CDR3 is 14 residues. From germline, CDR1 is SGHRS and CDR2 YFSETQ. The CDR3 DNA reads as TGCGCCAGCAGCAGGGGACAGCTCCAAGAGACCCAGTACTTC. Translated: CASSRGQLQETQYF. The full variable domain, with the rest looked up from reference TRBV5-1 and TRBJ2-5, is KAGVTQTPRYLIKTRGQQVTLSCSPISGHRSVSWYQQTPGQGLQFLFEYFSETQRNKGNFPGRFSGRQFSNSRSEMNVSTLELGDSALYLCASSRGQLQETQYFGPGTRLLVL.

The chain links TRBV28 to TRBJ1-1; D might be TRBD1 (5 bases). V lost 3 bases and J 1 base, leaving 9 bases between the germline ends. CDR3 size: 14 residues. Germline V gives CDR1 MDHEN, CDR2 SYDVKM. DNA for the CDR3: TGTGCCAGCAGTTTGGCGGGGGAGAACACTGAAGCTTTCTTT. Its protein is CASSLAGENTEAFF.

V usage is TRBV28 and J usage is TRBJ2-7; 9 nucleotides agree with TRBD2. The CDR3 has 14 amino acids. With 8 bases clipped from V and 9 bases from J, the junction kept 14 bases outside the gene matches. Germline V gene sequence: CDR1 MDHEN, CDR2 SYDVKM. The DNA of the CDR3 is TGTGCCAGCTCCCAGGTAGCGGGAGATTATTTGCAGTACTTC. Its protein product is CASSQVAGDYLQYF.

This chain links TRBV18 with TRBJ1-2, with D possibly matching TRBD1 (6 bases). V lost 4 bases and J 5 bases, leaving 17 bases between the germline ends. Germline-derived CDR1 and CDR2 are KGHSH and LQKENI. The CDR3 totals 15 residues. CDR3 region: CASSLDAGTRYGYTF. The DNA of the CDR3 is TGTGCCAGCTCACTGGATGCCGGGACAAGATATGGCTACACCTTC.

The rearrangement joins TRBV4-1 to TRBJ2-1; 14 bases fit TRBD2. The germline V gene encodes CDR1 MGHRA and CDR2 YSYEKL. This CDR3 is built from 18 residues. V trimming: 5 bases; J trimming: 3 bases; junction bases outside the gene matches: 9. The DNA for the CDR3 is TGCGCCAGCAGCAGCCGGACTAGCGGGAGGAATAGCTACAATGAGCAGTTCTTC. Amino acid sequence: CASSSRTSGRNSYNEQFF.

The CDR3 nucleotides are TGCGCCAGCAGCTTATTACAGGGGTCGGGCAATGAGCAGTTCTTC. Its translation is CASSLLQGSGNEQFF. The V call is TRBV5-1, the J call TRBJ2-1; TRBD1 agrees at 7 bases. J lost 6 bases, V lost 2 bases, and 8 bases had no gene match. The CDR3 runs to 15 residues. Germline lookup yields CDR1 SGHRS and CDR2 YFSETQ.